This T cell receptor beta chain was retrieved from a study of CD8 T cells in Susac syndrome. The CDR3 has 17 amino acids. Germline assignment: CDR1 MGHRA and CDR2 YSYEKL. V lost 0 bases to trimming and J lost 7 bases, with 19 bases between them. Isolation of CD8+ and CD4+ T cells was performed negatively, whereas enrichment of TEMRA cells was done by FACS. Reverse transcription used about 0.45 to 1 ug RNA and random hexamers. Amplification of TCR beta CDR3 across 54 Vbeta and 13 Jbeta was performed with immunoSEQ multiplex PCR. TCRdb redid the calling of the immunoSEQ multiplex PCR reads with MiXCR, one entry per CDR3 protein. Of about 150,000 distinct CDR3 sequences listed, 90% to 95% are singletons.

The TCR was taken from a human donor with Susac syndrome. The chain links TRBV4-1 to TRBJ1-5; tentatively, D is TRBD1 (6 bases). Sequencing used CD4+ T cells from PBMCs. The CDR3 loop is CASSQDLGGAQGQPQHF. CDR3 bases: TGCGCCAGCAGCCAAGATTTGGGGGGGGCTCAAGGGCAGCCCCAGCATTTT.